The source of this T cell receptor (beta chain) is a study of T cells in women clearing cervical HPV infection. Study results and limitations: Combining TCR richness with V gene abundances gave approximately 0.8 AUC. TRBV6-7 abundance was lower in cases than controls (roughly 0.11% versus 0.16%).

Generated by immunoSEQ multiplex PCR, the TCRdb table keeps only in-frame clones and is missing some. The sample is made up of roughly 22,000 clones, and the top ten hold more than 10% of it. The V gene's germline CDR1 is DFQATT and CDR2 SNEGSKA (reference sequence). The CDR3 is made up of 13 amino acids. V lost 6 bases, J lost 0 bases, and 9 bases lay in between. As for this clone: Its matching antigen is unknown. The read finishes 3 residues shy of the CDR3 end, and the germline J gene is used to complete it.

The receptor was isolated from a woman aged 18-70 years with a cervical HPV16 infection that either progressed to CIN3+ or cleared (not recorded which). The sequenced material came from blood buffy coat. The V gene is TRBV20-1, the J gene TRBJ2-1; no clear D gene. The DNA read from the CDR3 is TGCAGTGCCCACGTTAGCTCCTACAATGAG. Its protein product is CSAHVSSYNE. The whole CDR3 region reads CSAHVSSYNEQFF.